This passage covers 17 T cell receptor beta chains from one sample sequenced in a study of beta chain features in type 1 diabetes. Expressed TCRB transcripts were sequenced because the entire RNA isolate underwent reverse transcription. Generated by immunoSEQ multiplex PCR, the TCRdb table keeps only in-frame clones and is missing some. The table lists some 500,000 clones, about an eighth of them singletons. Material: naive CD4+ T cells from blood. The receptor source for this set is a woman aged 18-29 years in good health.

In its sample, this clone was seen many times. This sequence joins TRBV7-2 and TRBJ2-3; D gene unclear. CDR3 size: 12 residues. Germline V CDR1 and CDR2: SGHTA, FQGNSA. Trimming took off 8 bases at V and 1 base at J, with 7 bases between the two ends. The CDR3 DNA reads TGTGCCAGCGGGAAGCGCACAGATACGCAGTATTTT. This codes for CASGKRTDTQYF.

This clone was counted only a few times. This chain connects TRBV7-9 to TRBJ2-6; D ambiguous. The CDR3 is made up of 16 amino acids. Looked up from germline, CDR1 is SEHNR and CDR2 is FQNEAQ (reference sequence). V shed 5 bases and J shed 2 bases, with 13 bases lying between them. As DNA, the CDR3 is TGTGCCAGCAGCATTAGGAGTGTAGCTGGGGCCAACGTCCTGACTTTC. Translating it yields CASSIRSVAGANVLTF.

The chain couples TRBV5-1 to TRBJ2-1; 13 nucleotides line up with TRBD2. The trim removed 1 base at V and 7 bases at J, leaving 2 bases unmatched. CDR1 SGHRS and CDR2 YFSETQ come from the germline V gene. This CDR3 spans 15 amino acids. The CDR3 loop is CASSLRLAGGNEQFF. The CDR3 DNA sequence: TGCGCCAGCAGCTTGCGACTAGCGGGAGGAAATGAGCAGTTCTTC.

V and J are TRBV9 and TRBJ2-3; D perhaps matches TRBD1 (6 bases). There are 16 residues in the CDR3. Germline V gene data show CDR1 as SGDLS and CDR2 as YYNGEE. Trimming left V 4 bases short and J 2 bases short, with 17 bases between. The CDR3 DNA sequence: TGTGCCAGCAGCCCCCGATCCGACAGGTTCACAGATACGCAGTATTTT. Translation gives CASSPRSDRFTDTQYF.

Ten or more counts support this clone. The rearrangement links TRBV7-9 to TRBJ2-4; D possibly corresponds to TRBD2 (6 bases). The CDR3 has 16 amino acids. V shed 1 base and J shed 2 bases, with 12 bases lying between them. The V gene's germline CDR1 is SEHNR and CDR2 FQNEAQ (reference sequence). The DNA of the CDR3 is TGTGCCAGCAGCTTAGGGAAAGGACTATCCAAAAACATTCAGTACTTC. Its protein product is CASSLGKGLSKNIQYF. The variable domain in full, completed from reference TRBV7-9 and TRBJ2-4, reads DTGVSQNPRHKITKRGQNVTFRCDPISEHNRLYWYRQTLGQGPEFLTYFQNEAQLEKSRLLSDRFSAERPKGSFSTLEIQRTEQGDSAMYLCASSLGKGLSKNIQYFGAGTRLSVL.

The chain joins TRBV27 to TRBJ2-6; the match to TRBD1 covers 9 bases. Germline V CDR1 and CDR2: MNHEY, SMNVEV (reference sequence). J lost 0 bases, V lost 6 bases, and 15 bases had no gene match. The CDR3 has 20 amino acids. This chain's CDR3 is CASSLVPPLDRGSGANVLTF. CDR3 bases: TGTGCCAGCAGCTTGGTGCCCCCTTTGGACAGGGGCTCTGGGGCCAACGTCCTGACTTTC.

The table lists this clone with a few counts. CDR3 loop: CASSKTGTSGANTQYF. In nucleotides, the CDR3 is TGTGCCAGCAGTAAGACCGGGACTAGCGGGGCGAATACGCAGTATTTT. J is TRBJ2-3 and V is TRBV27; 13 positions agree with TRBD2. The CDR3 is 16 amino acids. V lost 5 bases to trimming and J lost 7 bases; unmatched junction nucleotides: 9. Germline-derived CDR1 and CDR2 are MNHEY and SMNVEV (reference sequence).

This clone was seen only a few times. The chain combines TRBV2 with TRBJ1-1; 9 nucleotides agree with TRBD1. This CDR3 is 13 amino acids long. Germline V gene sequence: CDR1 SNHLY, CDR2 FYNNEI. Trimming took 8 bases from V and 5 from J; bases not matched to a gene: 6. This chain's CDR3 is CASQDRGKTEAFF. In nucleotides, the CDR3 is TGTGCCAGCCAAGACAGGGGGAAGACTGAAGCTTTCTTT. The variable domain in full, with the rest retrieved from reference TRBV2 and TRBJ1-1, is EPEVTQTPSHQVTQMGQEVILRCVPISNHLYFYWYRQILGQKVEFLVSFYNNEISEKSEIFDDQFSVERPDGSNFTLKIRSTKLEDSAMYFCASQDRGKTEAFFGQGTRLTVV.

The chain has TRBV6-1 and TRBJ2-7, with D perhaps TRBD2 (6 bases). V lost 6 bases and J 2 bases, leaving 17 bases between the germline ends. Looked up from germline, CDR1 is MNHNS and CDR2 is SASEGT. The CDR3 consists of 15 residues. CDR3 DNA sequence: TGTGCCAGCAGCCCGTACCAGGGAGGCCCCTACGAGCAGTACGTC. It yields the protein CASSPYQGGPYEQYV.

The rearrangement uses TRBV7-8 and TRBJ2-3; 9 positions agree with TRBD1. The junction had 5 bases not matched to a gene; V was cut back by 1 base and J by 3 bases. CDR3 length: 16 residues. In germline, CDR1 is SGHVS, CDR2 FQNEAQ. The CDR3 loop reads CASSLGDRVPTDTQYF. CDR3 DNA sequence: TGTGCCAGCAGCTTAGGGGACAGGGTCCCTACAGATACGCAGTATTTT.

As DNA, the CDR3 is TGTGCCAGCAGCCAGGACATCTGGGGCGAAGCTTTCTTT. Encoded protein: CASSQDIWGEAFF. The chain joins TRBV9 to TRBJ1-1; tentative D call: TRBD1 (5 bases). Germline V gene sequence: CDR1 SGDLS, CDR2 YYNGEE. CDR3 size: 13 residues. Trimming took 4 bases from V and 8 from J, leaving 15 bases between them.

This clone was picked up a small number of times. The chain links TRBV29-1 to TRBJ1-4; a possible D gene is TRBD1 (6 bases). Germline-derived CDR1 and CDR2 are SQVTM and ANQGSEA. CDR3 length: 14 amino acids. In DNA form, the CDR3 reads TGCCGCCCCTTTAGCCTGGCAGGGGATGAAAAACTGTTTTTT. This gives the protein CRPFSLAGDEKLFF.

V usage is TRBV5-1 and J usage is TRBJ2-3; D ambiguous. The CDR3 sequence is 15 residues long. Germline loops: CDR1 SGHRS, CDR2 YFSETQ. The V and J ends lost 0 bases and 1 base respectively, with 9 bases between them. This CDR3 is CASSLDSQRTDTQYF. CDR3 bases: TGCGCCAGCAGCTTGGATAGCCAACGCACAGATACGCAGTATTTT. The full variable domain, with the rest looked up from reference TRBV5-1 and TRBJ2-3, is KAGVTQTPRYLIKTRGQQVTLSCSPISGHRSVSWYQQTPGQGLQFLFEYFSETQRNKGNFPGRFSGRQFSNSRSEMNVSTLELGDSALYLCASSLDSQRTDTQYFGPGTRLTVL.

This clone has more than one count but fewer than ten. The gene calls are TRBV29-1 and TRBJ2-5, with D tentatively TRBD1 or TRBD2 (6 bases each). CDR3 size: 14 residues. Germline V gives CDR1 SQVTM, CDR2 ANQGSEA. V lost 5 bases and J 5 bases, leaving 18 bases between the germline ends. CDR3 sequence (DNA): TGCAGCGTTCGGGCAGGGGCCGGGGGCGAGACCCAGTACTTC. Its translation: CSVRAGAGGETQYF.

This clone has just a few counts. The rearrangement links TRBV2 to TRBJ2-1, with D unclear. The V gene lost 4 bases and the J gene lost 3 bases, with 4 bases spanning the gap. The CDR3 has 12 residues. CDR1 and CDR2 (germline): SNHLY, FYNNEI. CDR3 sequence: CASSGDYNEQFF. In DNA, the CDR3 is TGTGCCAGCAGTGGGGACTACAATGAGCAGTTCTTC.

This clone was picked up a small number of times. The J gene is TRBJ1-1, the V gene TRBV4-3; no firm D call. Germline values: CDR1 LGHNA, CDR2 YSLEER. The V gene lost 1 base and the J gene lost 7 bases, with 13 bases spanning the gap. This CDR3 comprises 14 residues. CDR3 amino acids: CASSQAYGGYEAFF. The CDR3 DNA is TGCGCCAGCAGCCAAGCTTACGGCGGATATGAAGCTTTCTTT.

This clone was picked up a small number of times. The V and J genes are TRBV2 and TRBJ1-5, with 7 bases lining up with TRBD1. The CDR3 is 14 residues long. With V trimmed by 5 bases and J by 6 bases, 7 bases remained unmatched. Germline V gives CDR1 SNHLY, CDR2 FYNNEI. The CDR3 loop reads CASSTDRVSQPQHF. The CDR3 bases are TGTGCCAGCAGTACCGACAGGGTGTCTCAGCCCCAGCATTTT.